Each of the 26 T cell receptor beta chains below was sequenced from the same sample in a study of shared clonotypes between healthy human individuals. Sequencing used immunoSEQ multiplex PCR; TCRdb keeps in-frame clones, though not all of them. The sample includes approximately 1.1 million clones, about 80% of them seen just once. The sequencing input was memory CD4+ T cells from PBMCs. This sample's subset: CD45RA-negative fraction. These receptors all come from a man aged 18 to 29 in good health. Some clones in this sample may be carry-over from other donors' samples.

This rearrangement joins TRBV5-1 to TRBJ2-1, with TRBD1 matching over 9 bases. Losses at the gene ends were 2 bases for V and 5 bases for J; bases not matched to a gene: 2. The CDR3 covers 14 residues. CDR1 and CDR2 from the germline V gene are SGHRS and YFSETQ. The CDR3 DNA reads TGCGCCAGCAGCTTACAGGGGGCGGACAATGAGCAGTTCTTC. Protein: CASSLQGADNEQFF.

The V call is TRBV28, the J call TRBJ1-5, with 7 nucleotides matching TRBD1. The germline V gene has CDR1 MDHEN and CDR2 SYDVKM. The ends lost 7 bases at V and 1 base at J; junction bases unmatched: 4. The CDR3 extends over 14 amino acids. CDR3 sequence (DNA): TGTGCCAGCAATACGGGACAGAGCAATCAGCCCCAGCATTTT. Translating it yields CASNTGQSNQPQHF.

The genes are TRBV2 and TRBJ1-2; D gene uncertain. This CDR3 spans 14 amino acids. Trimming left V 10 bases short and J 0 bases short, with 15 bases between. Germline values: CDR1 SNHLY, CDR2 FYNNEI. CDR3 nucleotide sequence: TGTGCCACCTCCAGGACGGCTACTAACTATGGCTACACCTTC. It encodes CATSRTATNYGYTF.

In DNA form, the CDR3 reads TGTGCCAGCAGCCCATTGACAGCAAACACTGAAGCTTTCTTT. Residues: CASSPLTANTEAFF. V gene TRBV7-2 combines with J gene TRBJ1-1; tentatively, D is TRBD1 (5 bases). Trimming removed 5 bases from V and 2 bases from J, with 12 bases in between. Per germline, CDR1 SGHTA and CDR2 FQGNSA. This CDR3 comprises 14 residues.

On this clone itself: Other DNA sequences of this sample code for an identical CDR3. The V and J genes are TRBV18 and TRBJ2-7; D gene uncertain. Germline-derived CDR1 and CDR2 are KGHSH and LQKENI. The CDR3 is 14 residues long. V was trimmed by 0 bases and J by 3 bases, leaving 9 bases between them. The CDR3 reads CASSPPGSRYEQYF. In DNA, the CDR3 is TGTGCCAGCTCACCACCGGGCAGCCGCTACGAGCAGTACTTC.

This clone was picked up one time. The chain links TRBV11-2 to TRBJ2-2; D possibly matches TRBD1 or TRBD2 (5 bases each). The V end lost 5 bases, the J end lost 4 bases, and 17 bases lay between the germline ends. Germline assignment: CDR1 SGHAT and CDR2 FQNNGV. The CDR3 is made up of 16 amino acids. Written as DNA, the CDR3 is TGTGCCAGCAGCCCCCCCGGGGCCCGGGGCACCGGGGAGCTGTTTTTT. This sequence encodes CASSPPGARGTGELFF.

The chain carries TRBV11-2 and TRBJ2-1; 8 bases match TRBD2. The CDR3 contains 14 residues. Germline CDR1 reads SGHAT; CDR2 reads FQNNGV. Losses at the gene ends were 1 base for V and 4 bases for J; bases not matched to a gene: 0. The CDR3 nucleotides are TGTGCCAGCAGCTTAGTAGCGGGGTACAATGAGCAGTTCTTC. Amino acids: CASSLVAGYNEQFF. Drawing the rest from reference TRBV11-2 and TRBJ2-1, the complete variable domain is EAGVAQSPRYKIIEKRQSVAFWCNPISGHATLYWYQQILGQGPKLLIQFQNNGVVDDSQLPKDRFSAERLKGVDSTLKIQPAKLEDSAVYLCASSLVAGYNEQFFGPGTRLTVL.

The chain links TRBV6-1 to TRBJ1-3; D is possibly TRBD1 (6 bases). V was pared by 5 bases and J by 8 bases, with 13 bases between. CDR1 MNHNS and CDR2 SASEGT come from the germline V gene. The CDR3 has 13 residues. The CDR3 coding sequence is TGTGCCAGCAGTCTTCGGACAGTTCACACCATATATTTT. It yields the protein CASSLRTVHTIYF.

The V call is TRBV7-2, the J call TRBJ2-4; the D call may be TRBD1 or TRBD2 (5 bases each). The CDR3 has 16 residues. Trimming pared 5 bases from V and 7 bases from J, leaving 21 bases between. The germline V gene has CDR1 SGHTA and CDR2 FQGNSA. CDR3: CASSAKTGTAANIQYF. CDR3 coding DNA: TGTGCCAGCAGCGCAAAGACGGGGACGGCGGCCAACATTCAGTACTTC.

This CDR3 reads CASSLPGGFGYTF. CDR3 nucleotide sequence: TGTGCCAGCAGTTTGCCAGGGGGCTTTGGCTACACCTTC. This rearrangement joins TRBV27 to TRBJ1-2; 8 bases are a match to TRBD1. The junction had 4 bases not matched to a gene; V was cut back by 3 bases and J by 7 bases. From germline, CDR1 is MNHEY and CDR2 SMNVEV (reference sequence). The CDR3 consists of 13 residues.

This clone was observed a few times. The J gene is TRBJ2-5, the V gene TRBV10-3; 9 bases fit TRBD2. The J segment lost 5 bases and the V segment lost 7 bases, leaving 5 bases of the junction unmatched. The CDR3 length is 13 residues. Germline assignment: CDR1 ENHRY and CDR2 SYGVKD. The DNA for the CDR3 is TGTGCCATCAACGGCGGGAGGGGGGAGACCCAGTACTTC. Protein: CAINGGRGETQYF.

CDR3 sequence: CASSAPQGGETQYF. As DNA, the CDR3 is TGTGCCAGCAGTGCCCCGCAGGGAGGCGAGACCCAGTACTTC. J is TRBJ2-5 and V is TRBV28; D is possibly TRBD2 (6 bases). Germline-derived CDR1 and CDR2 are MDHEN and SYDVKM. CDR3 length: 14 amino acids. V lost 5 bases to trimming and J lost 5 bases, with 15 bases between them.

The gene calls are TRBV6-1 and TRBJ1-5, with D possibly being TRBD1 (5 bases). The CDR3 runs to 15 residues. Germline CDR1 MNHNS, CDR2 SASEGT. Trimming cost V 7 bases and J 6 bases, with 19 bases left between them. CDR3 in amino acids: CASTFSQGSGQPQHF. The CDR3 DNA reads TGTGCCAGCACCTTTTCGCAGGGTTCGGGTCAGCCCCAGCATTTT.

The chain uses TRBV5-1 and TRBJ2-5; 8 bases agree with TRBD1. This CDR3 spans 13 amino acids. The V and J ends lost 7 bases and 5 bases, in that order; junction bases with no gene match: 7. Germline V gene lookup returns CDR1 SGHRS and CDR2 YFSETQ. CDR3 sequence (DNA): TGCGCCAGCTCGGACAGGGAAATGGAGACCCAGTACTTC. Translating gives CASSDREMETQYF.

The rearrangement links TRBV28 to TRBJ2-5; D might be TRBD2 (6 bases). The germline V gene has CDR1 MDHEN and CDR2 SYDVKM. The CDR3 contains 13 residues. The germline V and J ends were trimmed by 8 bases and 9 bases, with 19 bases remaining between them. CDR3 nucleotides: TGTGCCAGCCGGGATACCGTCTGGGGGGCCCAGTACTTC. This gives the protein CASRDTVWGAQYF.

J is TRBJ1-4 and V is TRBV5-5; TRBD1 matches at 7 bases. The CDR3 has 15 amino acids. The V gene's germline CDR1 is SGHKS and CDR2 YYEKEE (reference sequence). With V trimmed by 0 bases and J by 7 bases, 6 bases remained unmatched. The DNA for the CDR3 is TGTGCCAGCAGCTTGGGTACAGGGGAAGGTGAAAAACTGTTTTTT. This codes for CASSLGTGEGEKLFF. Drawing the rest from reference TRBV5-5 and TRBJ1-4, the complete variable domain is DAGVTQSPTHLIKTRGQQVTLRCSPISGHKSVSWYQQVLGQGPQFIFQYYEKEERGRGNFPDRFSARQFPNYSSELNVNALLLGDSALYLCASSLGTGEGEKLFFGSGTQLSVL.

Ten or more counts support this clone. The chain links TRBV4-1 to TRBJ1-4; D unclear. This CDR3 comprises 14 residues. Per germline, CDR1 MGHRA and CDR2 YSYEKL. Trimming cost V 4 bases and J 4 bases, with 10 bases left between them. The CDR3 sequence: CASSLRALNEKLFF. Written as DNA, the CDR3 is TGCGCCAGCAGCCTTCGGGCCCTTAATGAAAAACTGTTTTTT.

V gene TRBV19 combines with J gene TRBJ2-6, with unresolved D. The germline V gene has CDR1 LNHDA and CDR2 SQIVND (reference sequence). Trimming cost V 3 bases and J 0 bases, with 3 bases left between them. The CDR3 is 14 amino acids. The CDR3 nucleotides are TGTGCCAGTAGTATCAACTCTGGGGCCAACGTCCTGACTTTC. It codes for CASSINSGANVLTF. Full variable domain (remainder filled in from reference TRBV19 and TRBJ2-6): DGGITQSPKYLFRKEGQNVTLSCEQNLNHDAMYWYRQDPGQGLRLIYYSQIVNDFQKGDIAEGYSVSREKKESFPLTVTSAQKNPTAFYLCASSINSGANVLTFGAGSRLTVL.

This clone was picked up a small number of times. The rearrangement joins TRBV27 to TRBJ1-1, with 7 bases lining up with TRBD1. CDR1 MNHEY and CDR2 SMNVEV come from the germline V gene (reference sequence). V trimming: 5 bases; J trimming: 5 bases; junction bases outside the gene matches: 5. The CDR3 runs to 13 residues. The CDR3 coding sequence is TGTGCCAGCAGTAGGTTACAGGGGACTGAAGCTTTCTTT. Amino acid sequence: CASSRLQGTEAFF.

CDR3 DNA sequence: TGTGCCAGCAGCTCGTGGGGACAGGGAGGAAACACCGGGGAGCTGTTTTTT. Translation gives CASSSWGQGGNTGELFF. This chain connects TRBV7-7 to TRBJ2-2, with TRBD1 identical over 9 bases. The CDR3 has 17 residues. Germline lookup yields CDR1 SSHAT and CDR2 FNYEAQ (reference sequence). V dropped 4 bases and J dropped 2; count of bases not matched to a gene: 8.

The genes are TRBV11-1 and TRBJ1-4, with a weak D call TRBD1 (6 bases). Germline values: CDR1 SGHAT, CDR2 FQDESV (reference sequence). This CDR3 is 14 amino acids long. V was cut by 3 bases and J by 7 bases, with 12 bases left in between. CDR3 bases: TGTGCCAGCAGCTTCGCAGGGGTCGGTGAAAAACTGTTTTTT. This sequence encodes CASSFAGVGEKLFF.

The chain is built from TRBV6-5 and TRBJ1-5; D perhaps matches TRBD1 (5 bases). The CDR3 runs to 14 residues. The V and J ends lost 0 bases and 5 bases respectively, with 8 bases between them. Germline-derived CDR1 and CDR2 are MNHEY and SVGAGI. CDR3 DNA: TGTGCCAGCAGTTACTCAGAGGGGCATCAGCCCCAGCATTTT. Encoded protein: CASSYSEGHQPQHF.

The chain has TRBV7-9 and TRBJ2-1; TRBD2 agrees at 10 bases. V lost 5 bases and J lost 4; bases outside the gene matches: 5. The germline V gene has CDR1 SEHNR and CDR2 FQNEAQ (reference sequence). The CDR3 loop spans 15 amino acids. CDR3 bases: TGTGCCAGCAGCCAACAGACTAGCGGGTACAATGAGCAGTTCTTC. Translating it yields CASSQQTSGYNEQFF.

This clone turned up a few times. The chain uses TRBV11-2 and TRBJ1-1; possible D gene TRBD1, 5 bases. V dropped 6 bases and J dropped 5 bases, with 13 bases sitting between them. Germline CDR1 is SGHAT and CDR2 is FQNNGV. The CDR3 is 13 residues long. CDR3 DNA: TGTGCCAGCAGTAACTCAGGGTGGACTGAAGCTTTCTTT. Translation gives CASSNSGWTEAFF.

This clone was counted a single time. Written as DNA, the CDR3 is TGCGCCAGCAGCTTGGGGGTGGACACTGAAGCTTTCTTT. Translating gives CASSLGVDTEAFF. The chain carries TRBV5-1 and TRBJ1-1, with unresolved D. Trimming left V 0 bases short and J 3 bases short, with 6 bases between. Germline V lookup: CDR1 SGHRS, CDR2 YFSETQ. This CDR3 has 13 amino acids.

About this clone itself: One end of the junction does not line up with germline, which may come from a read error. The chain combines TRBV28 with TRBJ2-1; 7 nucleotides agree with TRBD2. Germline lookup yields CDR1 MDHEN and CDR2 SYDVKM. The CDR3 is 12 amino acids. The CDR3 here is CASRLGTTGLVF. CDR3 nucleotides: TGTGCCAGCAGACTTGGGACTACAGGATTAGTCTTC. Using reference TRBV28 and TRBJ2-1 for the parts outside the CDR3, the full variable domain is DVKVTQSSRYLVKRTGEKVFLECVQDMDHENMFWYRQDPGLGLRLIYFSYDVKMKEKGDIPEGYSVSREKKERFSLILESASTNQTSMYLCASRLGTTGLVFGPGTRLTVL.